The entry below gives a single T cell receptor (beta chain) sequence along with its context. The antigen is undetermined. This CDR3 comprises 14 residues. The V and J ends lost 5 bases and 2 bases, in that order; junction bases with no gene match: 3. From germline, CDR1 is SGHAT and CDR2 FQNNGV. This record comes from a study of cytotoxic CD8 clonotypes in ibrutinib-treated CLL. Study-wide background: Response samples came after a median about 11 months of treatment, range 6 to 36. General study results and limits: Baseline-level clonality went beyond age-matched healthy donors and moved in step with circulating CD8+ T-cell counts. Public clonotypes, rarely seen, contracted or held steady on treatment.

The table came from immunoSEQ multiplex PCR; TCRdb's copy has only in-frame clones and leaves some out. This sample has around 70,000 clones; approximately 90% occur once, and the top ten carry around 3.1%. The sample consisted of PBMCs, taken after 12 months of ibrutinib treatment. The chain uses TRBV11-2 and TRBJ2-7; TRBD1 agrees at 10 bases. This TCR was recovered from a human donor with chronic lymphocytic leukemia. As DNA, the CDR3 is TGTGCCAGCAGCAGGGGACAGGGGACCTACGAGCAGTACTTC. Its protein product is CASSRGQGTYEQYF.